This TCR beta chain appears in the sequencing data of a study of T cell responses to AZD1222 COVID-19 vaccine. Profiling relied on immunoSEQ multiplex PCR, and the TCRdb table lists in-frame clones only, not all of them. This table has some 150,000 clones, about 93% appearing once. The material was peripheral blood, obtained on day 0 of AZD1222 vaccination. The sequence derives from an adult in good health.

The CDR3 sequence: CASSQEPGWNYGYTF. The CDR3 DNA reads TGTGCCAGCAGCCAAGAGCCGGGGTGGAACTATGGCTACACCTTC. This chain uses TRBV4-2 with TRBJ1-2; D call uncertain. The CDR3 contains 15 residues. V lost 0 bases and J lost 2, with 10 bases in between. CDR1 and CDR2 from the germline V gene are LGHNA and YNFKEQ.